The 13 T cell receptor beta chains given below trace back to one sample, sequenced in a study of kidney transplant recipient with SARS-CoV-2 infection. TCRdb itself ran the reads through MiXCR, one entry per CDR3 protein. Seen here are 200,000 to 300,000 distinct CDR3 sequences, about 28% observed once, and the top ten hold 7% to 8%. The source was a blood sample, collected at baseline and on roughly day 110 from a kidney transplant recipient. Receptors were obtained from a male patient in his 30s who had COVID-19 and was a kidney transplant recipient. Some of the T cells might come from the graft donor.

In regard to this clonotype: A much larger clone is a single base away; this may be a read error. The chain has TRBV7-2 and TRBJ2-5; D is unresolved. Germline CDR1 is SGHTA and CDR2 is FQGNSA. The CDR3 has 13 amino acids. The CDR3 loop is CASSLYLQEIQYF. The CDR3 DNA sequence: TGTGCCAGCAGCTTATACCTCCAAGAGATCCAGTACTTC.

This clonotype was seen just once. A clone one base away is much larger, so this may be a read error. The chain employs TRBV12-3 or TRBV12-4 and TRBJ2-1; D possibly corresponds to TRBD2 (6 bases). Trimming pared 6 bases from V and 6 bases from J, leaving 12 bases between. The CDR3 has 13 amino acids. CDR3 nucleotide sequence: TGTGCCAGCAGCCAAGGGACTGTCAATGAGCAGTTCTTC. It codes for CASSQGTVNEQFF.

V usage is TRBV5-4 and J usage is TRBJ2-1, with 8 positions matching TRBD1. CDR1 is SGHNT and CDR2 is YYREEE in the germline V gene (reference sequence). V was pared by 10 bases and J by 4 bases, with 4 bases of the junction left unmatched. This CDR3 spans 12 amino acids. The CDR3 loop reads CAGGQGYNEQFF. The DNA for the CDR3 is TGTGCCGGAGGACAGGGTTACAATGAGCAGTTCTTC.

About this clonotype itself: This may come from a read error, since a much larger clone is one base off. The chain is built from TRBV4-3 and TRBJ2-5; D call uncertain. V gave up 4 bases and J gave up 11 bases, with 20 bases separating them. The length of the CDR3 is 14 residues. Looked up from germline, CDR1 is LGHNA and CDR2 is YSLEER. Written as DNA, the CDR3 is TGCGCCAGCAGCCGAGTCGTTTCGCCTCGAGAGCAGTACTTC. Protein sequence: CASSRVVSPREQYF.

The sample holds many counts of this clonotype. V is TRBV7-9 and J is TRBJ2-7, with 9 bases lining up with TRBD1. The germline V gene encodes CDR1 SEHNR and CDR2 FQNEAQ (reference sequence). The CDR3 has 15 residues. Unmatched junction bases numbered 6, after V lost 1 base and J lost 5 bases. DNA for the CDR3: TGTGCCAGCAGCTTAGGAACAGGGGGCCGCGACGAGCAGTACTTC. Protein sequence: CASSLGTGGRDEQYF.

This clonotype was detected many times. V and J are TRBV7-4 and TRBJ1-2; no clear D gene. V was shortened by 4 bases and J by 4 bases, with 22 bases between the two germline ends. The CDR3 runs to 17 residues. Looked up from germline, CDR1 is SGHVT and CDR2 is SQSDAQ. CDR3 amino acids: CASSYESSARKTYGYTF. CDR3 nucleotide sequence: TGTGCCAGCAGCTACGAAAGTTCAGCTCGAAAGACCTATGGCTACACCTTC. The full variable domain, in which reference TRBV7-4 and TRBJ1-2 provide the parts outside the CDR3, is GAGVSQSPRYKVAKRGRDVALRCDSISGHVTLYWYRQTLGQGSEVLTYSQSDAQRDKSGRPSGRFSAERPERSVSTLKIQRTEQGDSAVYLCASSYESSARKTYGYTFGSGTRLTVV.

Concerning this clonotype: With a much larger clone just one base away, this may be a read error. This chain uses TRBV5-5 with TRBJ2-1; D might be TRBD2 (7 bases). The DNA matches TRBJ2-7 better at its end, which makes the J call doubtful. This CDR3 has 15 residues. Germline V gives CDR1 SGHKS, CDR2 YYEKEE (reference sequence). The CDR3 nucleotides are TGTGCCAGCAGCTCGGGGGGCAGCGGATCCTACGAGCAGTACTTC. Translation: CASSSGGSGSYEQYF.

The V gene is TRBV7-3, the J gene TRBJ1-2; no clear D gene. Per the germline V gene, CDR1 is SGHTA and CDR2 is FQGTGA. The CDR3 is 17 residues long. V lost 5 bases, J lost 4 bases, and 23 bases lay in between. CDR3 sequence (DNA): TGTGCCAGCAGCACATTGAAAGACGCTTGGAAGACCTATGGCTACACCTTC. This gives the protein CASSTLKDAWKTYGYTF.

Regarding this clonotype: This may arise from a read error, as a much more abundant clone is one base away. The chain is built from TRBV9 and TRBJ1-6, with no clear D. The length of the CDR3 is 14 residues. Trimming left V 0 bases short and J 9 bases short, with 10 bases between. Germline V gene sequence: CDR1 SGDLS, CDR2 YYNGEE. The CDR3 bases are TGTGCCAGCAGCGTAGGAGACCGAATTTCACCCCTCCACTTT. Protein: CASSVGDRISPLHF.

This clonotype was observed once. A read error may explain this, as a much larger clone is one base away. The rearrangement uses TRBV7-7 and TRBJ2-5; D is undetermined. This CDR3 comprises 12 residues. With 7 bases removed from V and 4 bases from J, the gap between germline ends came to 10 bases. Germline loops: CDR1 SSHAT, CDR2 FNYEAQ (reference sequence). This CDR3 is CASNPSSETQYF. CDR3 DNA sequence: TGTGCCAGCAACCCCAGCTCAGAGACCCAGTACTTC.

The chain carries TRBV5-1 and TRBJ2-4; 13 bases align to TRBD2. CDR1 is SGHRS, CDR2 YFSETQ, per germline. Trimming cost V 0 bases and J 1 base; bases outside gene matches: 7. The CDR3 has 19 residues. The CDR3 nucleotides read TGCGCCAGCAGCTTGGCGGGACTAGCGGGGACATCGGCCAAAAACATTCAGTACTTC. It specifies CASSLAGLAGTSAKNIQYF.

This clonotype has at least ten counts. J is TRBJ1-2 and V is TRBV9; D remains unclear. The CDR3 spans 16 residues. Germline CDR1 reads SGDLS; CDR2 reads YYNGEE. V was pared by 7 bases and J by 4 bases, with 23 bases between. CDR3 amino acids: CASAGVYSRKTYGYTF. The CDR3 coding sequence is TGTGCCAGCGCTGGAGTGTACTCAAGAAAGACCTATGGCTACACCTTC. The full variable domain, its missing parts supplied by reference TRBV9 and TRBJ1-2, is DSGVTQTPKHLITATGQRVTLRCSPRSGDLSVYWYQQSLDQGLQFLIQYYNGEERAKGNILERFSAQQFPDLHSELNLSSLELGDSALYFCASAGVYSRKTYGYTFGSGTRLTVV.

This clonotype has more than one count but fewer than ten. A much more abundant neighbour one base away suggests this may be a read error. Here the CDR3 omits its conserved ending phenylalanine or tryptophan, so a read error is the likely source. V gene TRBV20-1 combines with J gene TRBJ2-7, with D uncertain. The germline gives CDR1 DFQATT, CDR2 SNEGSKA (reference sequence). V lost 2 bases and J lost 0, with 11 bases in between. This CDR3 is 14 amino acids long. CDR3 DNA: TGCAGTGCTAGAAGGCTCGGTGGCTCCTACGAGCAGTACCTC. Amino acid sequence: CSARRLGGSYEQYL.